The sequence of this TCR beta chain was determined in a study of vaccination effects on CD4 cells after COVID-19. Broader study findings: Clones of infection and vaccine origin contracted markedly late after vaccination. Cross-reaction with common cold coronaviruses was seen in only 1 of 255 vaccine-induced clones from healthy vaccinees.

Measured with immunoSEQ multiplex PCR; TCRdb has only the in-frame clones, and not every one. The sample has tens of thousands of clones, around 74% seen once. With respect to this clone: Its antigen remains unidentified.

The CDR3 is 12 residues long. Germline-derived CDR1 and CDR2 are WNHNN and SYGVQD (reference sequence). Trimming at V came to 8 bases and at J to 1 base, leaving 1 base not matched to a gene. The culture ran for about 11 days, and then CD4+ T cells were isolated. The vaccine given was either BNT162b2 or mRNA-1273, in two doses. The authors exchanged half the medium for IL-2 medium on days 3 and 7. The J gene is TRBJ2-5, the V gene TRBV10-1, with 7 positions matching TRBD1. The clonotype comes from a human donor who received a COVID-19 vaccine. The sequencing here drew on CD4+ T cells from PBMCs cultured without peptide, taken after COVID-19 vaccination. The CDR3 nucleotides read TGCGCCAGCGGGGACAGCCAAGAGACCCAGTACTTC. Translating gives CASGDSQETQYF.